The 32 T cell receptor beta chains given below trace back to one sample, sequenced in a study of blood T cell repertoires in COVID-19. Sequenced by immunoSEQ multiplex PCR; TCRdb stores in-frame clones only, minus some. Seen here are about 140,000 clones, about 82% observed once, and the top ten hold almost 8.5%. The specimen was peripheral blood. The receptors derive from a woman between 55 and 75 years old with acute or convalescent COVID-19.

The chain recombines TRBV6-6 with TRBJ2-3, with TRBD2 matching 8 bases. Germline CDR1 is MNHNY and CDR2 is SVGAGI (reference sequence). Trimming at V came to 5 bases and at J to 3 bases, leaving 7 bases not matched to a gene. There are 15 residues in the CDR3. This CDR3 reads CASSPRGGQTDTQYF. The DNA of the CDR3 is TGTGCCAGCAGTCCCCGGGGGGGCCAGACAGATACGCAGTATTTT.

The CDR3 DNA reads TGTGCCAGCAGTTATGACGGGACAGGGCTGATTTCACCCCTCCACTTT. Translation gives CASSYDGTGLISPLHF. The V call is TRBV6-2 or TRBV6-3, the J call TRBJ1-6, with TRBD1 matching 9 bases. Germline V CDR1 and CDR2: MNHEY, SVGEGT. The V gene end was trimmed by 3 bases and the J gene end by 9 bases; junction bases not matched to a gene: 9. The CDR3 covers 16 residues.

The CDR3 sequence is CASSLGAGSSYNSPLHF. As DNA, the CDR3 is TGTGCCAGCAGCTTAGGCGCAGGAAGCTCCTATAATTCACCCCTCCACTTT. V and J are TRBV7-9 and TRBJ1-6, with D unclear. CDR1 and CDR2 from the germline V gene are SEHNR and FQNEAQ (reference sequence). This CDR3 spans 17 amino acids. Trimming pared 1 base from V and 0 bases from J, leaving 10 bases between. The complete variable domain, with remaining parts taken from reference TRBV7-9 and TRBJ1-6, reads DTGVSQNPRHKITKRGQNVTFRCDPISEHNRLYWYRQTLGQGPEFLTYFQNEAQLEKSRLLSDRFSAERPKGSFSTLEIQRTEQGDSAMYLCASSLGAGSSYNSPLHFGNGTRLTVT.

The chain carries TRBV3-1 (or the pseudogene TRBV3-2) and TRBJ1-2, with D hard to call. The CDR3 contains 11 residues. CDR1 is LGHDT, CDR2 YNNKEL, per germline (reference sequence). Trimming shortened V by 3 bases and J by 8 bases, and 7 bases separated the two germline ends. CDR3 amino acids: CASSQSLGYTF. The CDR3, as DNA: TGTGCCAGCAGCCAGAGCCTAGGCTACACCTTC.

The chain carries TRBV7-8 and TRBJ1-2, with D maybe TRBD1 (6 bases). This CDR3 has 14 residues. The V end lost 1 base, the J end lost 6 bases, and 12 bases lay between the germline ends. CDR1 is SGHVS, CDR2 FQNEAQ, per germline. The CDR3 sequence: CASSLDRVPHGYTF. DNA of the CDR3: TGTGCCAGCAGCTTAGACAGGGTGCCTCATGGCTACACCTTC.

CDR3 DNA: TGTGCCAGCAGCTTGGGGGGTCGGAATTCACCCCTCCACTTT. The encoded protein is CASSLGGRNSPLHF. The rearrangement uses TRBV13 and TRBJ1-6; a possible D gene is TRBD1 (5 bases). Germline-derived CDR1 and CDR2 are PRHDT and FYEKMQ (reference sequence). The CDR3 length is 14 residues. The V end was cut by 3 bases, the J end by 7 bases, with 10 bases between.

J is TRBJ1-1 and V is TRBV10-1; the match to TRBD1 covers 8 bases. V was pared by 2 bases and J by 1 base, with 6 bases of the junction left unmatched. CDR3 length: 16 residues. Germline loops: CDR1 WNHNN, CDR2 SYGVQD (reference sequence). The CDR3 bases are TGCGCCAGCAGTGAGGGACAGGGTCTACAGAACACTGAAGCTTTCTTT. Its protein is CASSEGQGLQNTEAFF.

This clone has more than one count but fewer than ten. The gene calls are TRBV19 and TRBJ2-2; TRBD1 matches at 8 bases. There are 14 residues in the CDR3. Germline CDR1 LNHDA, CDR2 SQIVND (reference sequence). The V segment lost 9 bases and the J segment 6 bases; nucleotides outside the gene matches: 9. The chain's CDR3 is CASGDRSFAGELFF. CDR3 bases: TGTGCCAGCGGGGACAGGTCATTCGCCGGGGAGCTGTTTTTT. Variable domain in full (rest from reference TRBV19 and TRBJ2-2): DGGITQSPKYLFRKEGQNVTLSCEQNLNHDAMYWYRQDPGQGLRLIYYSQIVNDFQKGDIAEGYSVSREKKESFPLTVTSAQKNPTAFYLCASGDRSFAGELFFGEGSRLTVL.

The CDR3 DNA is TGTGCCAGCAGCCAACCGGACTGGTACACAGATACGCAGTATTTT. Translation: CASSQPDWYTDTQYF. V gene TRBV14 combines with J gene TRBJ2-3, with D perhaps TRBD2 (5 bases). Germline lookup yields CDR1 SGHDN and CDR2 FVKESK. The CDR3 sequence is 15 residues long. V lost 2 bases and J 2 bases, leaving 11 bases between the germline ends.

The gene calls are TRBV9 and TRBJ2-6; no firm D call. CDR1 is SGDLS, CDR2 YYNGEE, per germline. V lost 3 bases to trimming and J lost 0 bases, with 7 bases between them. The CDR3 has 15 residues. The CDR3 nucleotides read TGTGCCAGCAGCGCCCTCGGCTCTGGGGCCAACGTCCTGACTTTC. It translates to CASSALGSGANVLTF.

By proportion, this clone is medium-sized. This sequence joins TRBV30 and TRBJ1-6, with 8 bases aligning to TRBD1. The CDR3 length is 16 residues. From germline, CDR1 is GTSNPN and CDR2 SVGIG (reference sequence). After removal of 0 bases from V and 7 bases from J, the junction contained 8 bases not matched to a gene. CDR3 coding DNA: TGTGCCTGGAGTGTAGGGGGACAGGCTGAAAATTCACCCCTCCACTTT. This encodes CAWSVGGQAENSPLHF.

V and J are TRBV6-2 or TRBV6-3 and TRBJ1-5, with a tentative D call TRBD1 (6 bases). Germline V lookup: CDR1 MNHEY, CDR2 SVGEGT. Trimming stripped 2 bases from V and 12 bases from J, with 11 bases between. This CDR3 contains 12 residues. CDR3 coding DNA: TGTGCCAGCAGTTACCTCGGACAGAGCCAGCATTTT. Its translation is CASSYLGQSQHF.

The DNA for the CDR3 is TGTGCCAGCAGTGTTCGGATGTCGATAGGGGAGGACTACGAGCAGTACTTC. It specifies CASSVRMSIGEDYEQYF. J is TRBJ2-7 and V is TRBV28; TRBD2 might be the D (6 bases). The CDR3 is made up of 17 amino acids. Trimming took 5 bases from V and 3 from J, leaving 23 bases between them. Germline V lookup: CDR1 MDHEN, CDR2 SYDVKM. Combining the CDR3 with reference TRBV28 and TRBJ2-7 gives the whole variable domain DVKVTQSSRYLVKRTGEKVFLECVQDMDHENMFWYRQDPGLGLRLIYFSYDVKMKEKGDIPEGYSVSREKKERFSLILESASTNQTSMYLCASSVRMSIGEDYEQYFGPGTRLTVT.

The chain is built from TRBV27 and TRBJ1-5; the D gene is possibly TRBD1 (5 bases). CDR1 MNHEY and CDR2 SMNVEV come from the germline V gene (reference sequence). V was pared by 6 bases and J by 5 bases, with 20 bases between. The CDR3 has 16 residues. In DNA, the CDR3 is TGTGCCAGCAGGCAGTTAAGGGGTCCCAGATATCAGCCCCAGCATTTT. This codes for CASRQLRGPRYQPQHF.

This rearrangement joins TRBV4-1 to TRBJ1-2; D not certain. The CDR3 is 15 residues long. The germline CDR1 and CDR2 sequences are MGHRA and YSYEKL. Trimming removed 0 bases from V and 6 bases from J, with 14 bases in between. The CDR3: CASSQDRSSKDGYTF. In DNA form, the CDR3 reads TGCGCCAGCAGCCAAGATCGGTCGTCCAAAGATGGCTACACCTTC.

The chain is built from TRBV5-1 and TRBJ2-3; 9 bases map to TRBD1. The length of the CDR3 is 15 residues. Trimming at V came to 4 bases and at J to 2 bases, leaving 5 bases not matched to a gene. Germline V lookup: CDR1 SGHRS, CDR2 YFSETQ. The CDR3 DNA follows: TGCGCCAGCAGCAGAGGACAGGGGCCCACAGATACGCAGTATTTT. It yields the protein CASSRGQGPTDTQYF.

The chain carries TRBV5-5 and TRBJ2-5; TRBD2 matches at 9 bases. V was pared by 4 bases and J by 5 bases, with 21 bases of the junction left unmatched. CDR1 and CDR2 from the germline V gene are SGHKS and YYEKEE (reference sequence). The CDR3 covers 19 residues. In nucleotides, the CDR3 is TGTGCCAGCAGCGAGTCCCCTGGGGCTAGCGGGGTTTCCAAGGAGACCCAGTACTTC. This codes for CASSESPGASGVSKETQYF.

The chain links TRBV4-2 to TRBJ2-7, with TRBD1 identical over 8 bases. The ends lost 6 bases at V and 2 bases at J; junction bases unmatched: 6. Germline lookup yields CDR1 LGHNA and CDR2 YNFKEQ. This CDR3 contains 14 residues. In nucleotides, the CDR3 is TGTGCCAGCAGTGGAGACAGGGGCGCCTACGAGCAGTACTTC. Its protein product is CASSGDRGAYEQYF.

The chain recombines TRBV6-5 with TRBJ1-6; D might be TRBD1 (5 bases). This CDR3 is built from 13 residues. Germline loops: CDR1 MNHEY, CDR2 SVGAGI. Trimming took off 6 bases at V and 6 bases at J, with 9 bases between the two ends. As DNA, the CDR3 is TGTGCCAGCAGCAGGGTAGCTAATTCACCCCTCCACTTT. This translates into CASSRVANSPLHF.

The genes are TRBV5-1 and TRBJ1-4; 10 positions match TRBD1. V was pared by 4 bases and J by 5 bases, with 8 bases of the junction left unmatched. The CDR3 spans 16 residues. Germline loops: CDR1 SGHRS, CDR2 YFSETQ. In nucleotides, the CDR3 is TGCGCCAGCAGCCTGGCCCCGGGACAGGGGAATGAAAAACTGTTTTTT. This sequence encodes CASSLAPGQGNEKLFF.

This sequence joins TRBV14 and TRBJ2-1; 9 nucleotides line up with TRBD2. Looked up from germline, CDR1 is SGHDN and CDR2 is FVKESK. The CDR3 covers 17 residues. Trimming took 0 bases from V and 9 from J; bases not matched to a gene: 12. This chain's CDR3 is CASSQERWRGGLSEQFF. CDR3 in DNA: TGTGCCAGCAGCCAAGAAAGATGGCGGGGGGGCCTAAGTGAGCAGTTCTTC.

The chain has TRBV5-1 and TRBJ2-2, with 7 bases matching TRBD1. V lost 4 bases and J lost 1; bases outside the gene matches: 7. In germline, CDR1 is SGHRS, CDR2 YFSETQ. The CDR3 has 16 residues. The CDR3, as DNA: TGCGCCAGCAGCCCACCGGGACAGATGAACACCGGGGAGCTGTTTTTT. It yields the protein CASSPPGQMNTGELFF.

CDR3 loop: CASSLGPSSYEQYF. CDR3 bases: TGTGCCAGCAGCTTAGGTCCATCATCCTACGAGCAGTACTTC. This chain links TRBV11-3 with TRBJ2-7; no clear D gene. The CDR3 has 14 amino acids. Germline CDR1 and CDR2: SGHNT and YENEEA. V was clipped by 1 base and J by 1 base, with 8 bases between them.

The chain is built from TRBV13 and TRBJ1-1; possibly TRBD1 for D (5 bases). There are 16 residues in the CDR3. Germline V lookup: CDR1 PRHDT, CDR2 FYEKMQ (reference sequence). The V and J ends lost 2 bases and 5 bases respectively, with 18 bases between them. The CDR3 DNA sequence: TGTGCCAGCAGCTTACGTCCGCGTTCCCACAGGACTGAAGCTTTCTTT. Its translation: CASSLRPRSHRTEAFF.

This chain joins TRBV28 and TRBJ1-1; 7 bases align to TRBD1. The CDR3 is made up of 15 amino acids. The germline V gene encodes CDR1 MDHEN and CDR2 SYDVKM. With V trimmed by 6 bases and J by 3 bases, 10 bases remained unmatched. Here the CDR3 reads CASRLSRDRHTEAFF. The CDR3 DNA is TGTGCCAGCAGGTTGTCTAGGGACAGACACACTGAAGCTTTCTTT.

The V call is TRBV19, the J call TRBJ2-7; D may be TRBD2 (5 bases). V lost 5 bases and J 5 bases, leaving 22 bases between the germline ends. This CDR3 spans 16 amino acids. Germline V gene data show CDR1 as LNHDA and CDR2 as SQIVND (reference sequence). DNA of the CDR3: TGTGCCAGTAGTCCATACTCGGTCCTCATCGGGGACGAGCAGTACTTC. Translating gives CASSPYSVLIGDEQYF.

Comment on this clone: Relative to the germline gene, one junction end is altered; a read error may explain this. The rearrangement links TRBV7-7 to TRBJ2-3; 10 bases align to TRBD2. Germline V gene sequence: CDR1 SSHAT, CDR2 FNYEAQ (reference sequence). This CDR3 comprises 17 residues. The CDR3 reads CASSPLASGGFTDTQYF. The CDR3 DNA reads as TGTGCTAGCAGCCCCCTCGCTAGCGGGGGTTTCACAGATACGCAGTATTTT.

The rearrangement joins TRBV6-5 to TRBJ1-4; unclear D gene. The V gene lost 6 bases and the J gene lost 0 bases, with 8 bases spanning the gap. The CDR3 covers 14 residues. Germline values: CDR1 MNHEY, CDR2 SVGAGI. The chain's CDR3 is CASSSVATNEKLFF. Written as DNA, the CDR3 is TGTGCCAGCAGCTCAGTTGCAACTAATGAAAAACTGTTTTTT.

This clone was found once. This chain joins TRBV28 and TRBJ2-1; 7 nucleotides align to TRBD2. J gave up 0 bases and V 5 bases, and 10 bases lay outside the gene matches. The CDR3 has 17 residues. CDR1 is MDHEN and CDR2 is SYDVKM in the germline V gene. The CDR3 nucleotides are TGTGCCAGCAGTCCTGGGACTATTTCCATCTCCTACAATGAGCAGTTCTTC. Its protein product is CASSPGTISISYNEQFF. Together with reference TRBV28 and TRBJ2-1, the CDR3 gives the full variable domain: DVKVTQSSRYLVKRTGEKVFLECVQDMDHENMFWYRQDPGLGLRLIYFSYDVKMKEKGDIPEGYSVSREKKERFSLILESASTNQTSMYLCASSPGTISISYNEQFFGPGTRLTVL.

This clone was counted at least ten times. In DNA form, the CDR3 reads TGTGCCAGCAGTTTGTTCATGAACACTGAAGCTTTCTTT. This gives the protein CASSLFMNTEAFF. This chain links TRBV28 with TRBJ1-1; D is ambiguous. In germline, CDR1 is MDHEN, CDR2 SYDVKM. The CDR3 has 13 residues. The V and J ends lost 3 bases and 0 bases respectively, with 5 bases between them.

This chain joins TRBV18 and TRBJ2-1; 9 bases map to TRBD2. Germline values: CDR1 KGHSH, CDR2 LQKENI. Trimming cost V 0 bases and J 6 bases; bases outside gene matches: 9. CDR3 length equals 17 residues. CDR3 in amino acids: CASSPPGASGASNEQFF. DNA for the CDR3: TGTGCCAGCTCACCACCGGGAGCTAGCGGGGCGAGCAATGAGCAGTTCTTC.

V and J are TRBV2 and TRBJ2-1, with 12 bases fitting TRBD2. The V and J ends lost 6 bases and 6 bases, in that order; junction bases with no gene match: 3. Germline CDR1 reads SNHLY; CDR2 reads FYNNEI. The CDR3 totals 14 residues. The CDR3 spells CASRSSGGANEQFF. Here the CDR3 DNA reads TGTGCCAGCAGGTCTAGCGGGGGGGCCAATGAGCAGTTCTTC.